Shown below are 21 T cell receptor beta chains from a single sample sequenced in a study of cytomegalovirus exposure and HLA in healthy donors. With 60 Vbeta and 13 Jbeta primers, the PCR was carried out. Profiled with immunoSEQ multiplex PCR; TCRdb holds only in-frame clones, not every one. This table holds about 100,000 clones, 78% found once. What was sequenced was PBMCs. Every receptor here comes from a woman aged 55-70 years in good health and CMV-seronegative.

V gene TRBV27 combines with J gene TRBJ1-1; D gene unclear. Germline values: CDR1 MNHEY, CDR2 SMNVEV (reference sequence). Trimming removed 1 base at V and 3 bases at J, with 12 bases between. The CDR3 has 15 residues. The CDR3 reads CASSLLSRSDTEAFF. In nucleotides, the CDR3 is TGTGCCAGCAGTTTATTGAGCCGGTCGGACACTGAAGCTTTCTTT.

In its sample, this clone was seen once. The chain is built from TRBV7-9 and TRBJ1-5; TRBD1 matches at 7 bases. V trimming: 6 bases; J trimming: 0 bases; junction bases outside the gene matches: 5. The germline V gene encodes CDR1 SEHNR and CDR2 FQNEAQ (reference sequence). The CDR3 extends over 15 amino acids. CDR3 DNA sequence: TGTGCCAGCAGTCTCGGACAGGCTAGCAATCAGCCCCAGCATTTT. It encodes CASSLGQASNQPQHF.

CDR3 nucleotides: TGTGCCAGCAGGAGCCACCTCGGACAGGATAACTATGGCTACACCTTC. It translates to CASRSHLGQDNYGYTF. The rearrangement uses TRBV28 and TRBJ1-2; 7 positions match TRBD1. This CDR3 spans 16 amino acids. Germline CDR1 reads MDHEN; CDR2 reads SYDVKM. Losses at the gene ends were 6 bases for V and 1 base for J; bases not matched to a gene: 11.

The chain combines TRBV9 with TRBJ2-1, with D maybe TRBD2 (5 bases). Germline V gene sequence: CDR1 SGDLS, CDR2 YYNGEE. The V end was cut by 0 bases, the J end by 8 bases, with 9 bases between. This CDR3 is 13 amino acids long. This CDR3 is CASSVGTRDEQFF. The DNA of the CDR3 is TGTGCCAGCAGCGTAGGAACGCGGGATGAGCAGTTCTTC.

The chain joins TRBV29-1 to TRBJ2-1; the D gene is possibly TRBD1 (5 bases). Deletions cut 3 bases from V and 6 bases from J, with 6 bases between. CDR1 and CDR2 from the germline V gene are SQVTM and ANQGSEA. The CDR3 length is 11 residues. The CDR3 loop reads CSVDRVNEQFF. Written as DNA, the CDR3 is TGCAGCGTTGACAGGGTCAATGAGCAGTTCTTC.

This rearrangement joins TRBV10-3 to TRBJ1-2, with D possibly matching TRBD1 (5 bases). V lost 0 bases to trimming and J lost 2 bases, with 16 bases between them. Germline V gene data show CDR1 as ENHRY and CDR2 as SYGVKD. The CDR3 totals 17 residues. The chain's CDR3 is CAISESTGGRENYGYTF. The CDR3 region has the DNA TGTGCCATCAGTGAGTCGACGGGGGGAAGGGAAAACTATGGCTACACCTTC.

The J gene is TRBJ2-2, the V gene TRBV13, with D uncertain. CDR1 and CDR2 from the germline V gene are PRHDT and FYEKMQ (reference sequence). CDR3 length equals 12 residues. V was pared by 6 bases and J by 6 bases, with 8 bases between. Written as DNA, the CDR3 is TGTGCCAGCAGGTCACATCCCGGGGAGCTGTTTTTT. Translating it yields CASRSHPGELFF.

The gene calls are TRBV2 and TRBJ2-5; TRBD1 aligns across 7 bases. The ends lost 6 bases at V and 1 base at J; junction bases unmatched: 5. Germline V CDR1 and CDR2: SNHLY, FYNNEI. This CDR3 comprises 14 residues. CDR3 loop: CASRSQGLQETQYF. The CDR3 nucleotides read TGTGCCAGCAGGTCACAGGGGCTCCAAGAGACCCAGTACTTC.

The chain is built from TRBV9 and TRBJ2-3; tentatively, D is TRBD1 (6 bases). Germline loops: CDR1 SGDLS, CDR2 YYNGEE. The V end lost 7 bases, the J end lost 0 bases, and 9 bases lay between the germline ends. The CDR3 spans 13 residues. Written as DNA, the CDR3 is TGTGCCAGCGGTAGGGGGAGCACAGATACGCAGTATTTT. It specifies CASGRGSTDTQYF.

The gene calls are TRBV7-2 and TRBJ2-3, with no clear D. V was pared by 3 bases and J by 2 bases, with 9 bases between. The germline CDR1 and CDR2 sequences are SGHTA and FQGNSA. This CDR3 has 14 residues. The CDR3 region has the DNA TGTGCCAGCAGCTTCCGGAGCGCCACAGATACGCAGTATTTT. This codes for CASSFRSATDTQYF. Variable domain in full (rest from reference TRBV7-2 and TRBJ2-3): GAGVSQSPSNKVTEKGKDVELRCDPISGHTALYWYRQSLGQGLEFLIYFQGNSAPDKSGLPSDRFSAERTGGSVSTLTIQRTQQEDSAVYLCASSFRSATDTQYFGPGTRLTVL.

The V and J genes are TRBV6-6 and TRBJ1-1; D is uncertain. The CDR3 covers 15 residues. The germline CDR1 and CDR2 sequences are MNHNY and SVGAGI (reference sequence). V lost 2 bases to trimming and J lost 4 bases, with 14 bases between them. CDR3 sequence: CASSYPPGGSTEAFF. Written as DNA, the CDR3 is TGTGCCAGCAGTTACCCTCCGGGAGGTAGCACTGAAGCTTTCTTT.

The chain employs TRBV7-9 and TRBJ2-7, with 9 bases fitting TRBD2. V lost 1 base to trimming and J lost 3 bases; unmatched junction nucleotides: 1. Looked up from germline, CDR1 is SEHNR and CDR2 is FQNEAQ (reference sequence). This CDR3 contains 14 residues. CDR3 sequence: CASSLGLADYEQYF. The CDR3 DNA is TGTGCCAGCAGCTTAGGACTAGCGGACTACGAGCAGTACTTC.

The chain has TRBV7-2 and TRBJ1-2; 7 nucleotides match TRBD1. Trimming took 1 base from V and 0 from J; bases not matched to a gene: 8. CDR3 length: 17 residues. Germline loops: CDR1 SGHTA, CDR2 FQGNSA. The CDR3 loop reads CASSLVGTGASNYGYTF. Written as DNA, the CDR3 is TGTGCCAGCAGCTTAGTAGGAACAGGGGCATCTAACTATGGCTACACCTTC.

The chain has TRBV10-1 and TRBJ1-1, with 8 bases aligning to TRBD1. CDR3 length: 13 residues. CDR1 and CDR2 from the germline V gene are WNHNN and SYGVQD (reference sequence). Trimming cost V 4 bases and J 4 bases; bases outside gene matches: 2. The CDR3 sequence is CASSGQGSTEAFF. As DNA, the CDR3 is TGCGCCAGCAGTGGACAGGGGTCCACTGAAGCTTTCTTT.

In this sample, this clone turned up once. This chain uses TRBV19 with TRBJ1-1; no definite D call. Germline loops: CDR1 LNHDA, CDR2 SQIVND (reference sequence). There are 12 residues in the CDR3. The germline V and J ends were trimmed by 0 bases and 8 bases, with 7 bases remaining between them. CDR3 in DNA: TGTGCCAGTAGTATAGATGGAGAGGAAGCTTTCTTT. Translating gives CASSIDGEEAFF.

This clone showed up just a few times. Here the CDR3 reads CASSYGGDGNTIYF. The CDR3 DNA sequence: TGTGCCAGCAGTTACGGCGGGGACGGAAACACCATATATTTT. The J gene is TRBJ1-3, the V gene TRBV6-5; possibly TRBD1 for D (5 bases). The CDR3 extends over 14 amino acids. Germline-derived CDR1 and CDR2 are MNHEY and SVGAGI. The V gene lost 2 bases and the J gene lost 4 bases, with 9 bases spanning the gap.

V is TRBV5-1 and J is TRBJ2-1; possible D gene TRBD1, 5 bases. The CDR3 loop spans 14 amino acids. The V end was cut by 6 bases, the J end by 6 bases, with 16 bases between. CDR1 and CDR2 (germline): SGHRS, YFSETQ. The CDR3 protein is CASNHGVGRNEQFF. CDR3 DNA: TGCGCCAGCAACCACGGCGTGGGGCGCAATGAGCAGTTCTTC.

The rearrangement uses TRBV2 and TRBJ2-1; TRBD2 aligns across 8 bases. After removal of 2 bases from V and 9 bases from J, the junction contained 12 bases not matched to a gene. The CDR3 consists of 16 residues. Germline-derived CDR1 and CDR2 are SNHLY and FYNNEI. CDR3 region: CASSERSSGGGGEQFF. DNA for the CDR3: TGTGCCAGCAGTGAAAGGAGCAGCGGGGGAGGAGGTGAGCAGTTCTTC.

The rearrangement uses TRBV5-6 and TRBJ1-2; D unclear. The CDR3 length is 11 residues. V lost 6 bases, J lost 3 bases, and 6 bases lay in between. CDR1 is SGHDT and CDR2 is YYEEEE in the germline V gene. CDR3 amino acids: CASKRDYGYTF. The CDR3 DNA follows: TGTGCCAGCAAGCGGGACTATGGCTACACCTTC. Using reference TRBV5-6 and TRBJ1-2 for the parts outside the CDR3, the full variable domain is DAGVTQSPTHLIKTRGQQVTLRCSPKSGHDTVSWYQQALGQGPQFIFQYYEEEERQRGNFPDRFSGHQFPNYSSELNVNALLLGDSALYLCASKRDYGYTFGSGTRLTVV.

The table lists this clone with a count of one. This sequence joins TRBV9 and TRBJ1-6; D is perhaps TRBD1 (5 bases). V shed 0 bases and J shed 6 bases, with 10 bases lying between them. This CDR3 is built from 15 residues. Looked up from germline, CDR1 is SGDLS and CDR2 is YYNGEE. The CDR3 region has the DNA TGTGCCAGCAGCGTAGAAGGGGCCGTTAATTCACCCCTCCACTTT. Translation: CASSVEGAVNSPLHF.

The gene calls are TRBV9 and TRBJ1-5; 7 bases match TRBD1. The germline V gene has CDR1 SGDLS and CDR2 YYNGEE. Germline trimming cut 2 bases from V and 7 bases from J; bases unmatched to any gene: 3. The CDR3 length is 13 residues. This chain's CDR3 is CASSVGQAQPQHF. CDR3 sequence (DNA): TGTGCCAGCAGCGTTGGACAGGCCCAGCCCCAGCATTTT.